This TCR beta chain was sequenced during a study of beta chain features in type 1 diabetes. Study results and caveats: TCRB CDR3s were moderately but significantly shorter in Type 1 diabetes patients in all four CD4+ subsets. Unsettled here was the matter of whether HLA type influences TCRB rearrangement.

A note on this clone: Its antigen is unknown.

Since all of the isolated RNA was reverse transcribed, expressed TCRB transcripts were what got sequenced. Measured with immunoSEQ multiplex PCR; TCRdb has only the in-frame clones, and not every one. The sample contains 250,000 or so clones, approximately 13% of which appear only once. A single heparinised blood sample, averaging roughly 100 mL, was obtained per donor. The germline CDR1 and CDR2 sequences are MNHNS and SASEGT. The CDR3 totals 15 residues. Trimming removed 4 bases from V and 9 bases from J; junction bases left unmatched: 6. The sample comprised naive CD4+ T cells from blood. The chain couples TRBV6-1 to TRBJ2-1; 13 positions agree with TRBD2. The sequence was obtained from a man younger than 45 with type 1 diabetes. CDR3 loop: CASSGAGTSGTEQFF. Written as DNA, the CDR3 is TGTGCCAGCAGTGGGGCCGGGACTAGCGGGACTGAGCAGTTCTTC.